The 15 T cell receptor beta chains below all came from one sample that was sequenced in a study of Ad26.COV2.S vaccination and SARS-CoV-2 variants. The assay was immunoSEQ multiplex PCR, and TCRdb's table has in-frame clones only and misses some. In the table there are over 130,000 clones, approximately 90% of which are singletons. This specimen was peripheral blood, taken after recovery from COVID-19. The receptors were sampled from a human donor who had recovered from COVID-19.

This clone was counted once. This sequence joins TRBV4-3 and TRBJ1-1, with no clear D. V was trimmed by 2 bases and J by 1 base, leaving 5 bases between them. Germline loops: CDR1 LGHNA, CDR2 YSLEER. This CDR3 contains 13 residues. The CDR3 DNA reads TGCGCCAGCAGCCAATACAGGAACACTGAAGCTTTCTTT. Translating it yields CASSQYRNTEAFF.

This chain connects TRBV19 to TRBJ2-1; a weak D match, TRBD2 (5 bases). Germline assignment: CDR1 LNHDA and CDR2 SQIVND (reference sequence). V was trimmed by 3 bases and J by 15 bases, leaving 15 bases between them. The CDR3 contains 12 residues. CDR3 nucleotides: TGTGCCAGTAGTATTGGTGGCGGAGGCAGGTTCTTC. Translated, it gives CASSIGGGGRFF.

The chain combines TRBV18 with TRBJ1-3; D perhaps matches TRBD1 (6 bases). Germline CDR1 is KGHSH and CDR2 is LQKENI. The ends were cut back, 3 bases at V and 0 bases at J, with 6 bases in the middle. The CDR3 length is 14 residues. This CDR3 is CASSPDSSGNTIYF. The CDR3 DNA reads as TGTGCCAGCTCACCGGACAGCTCTGGAAACACCATATATTTT. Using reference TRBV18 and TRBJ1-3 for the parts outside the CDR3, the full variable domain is NAGVMQNPRHLVRRRGQEARLRCSPMKGHSHVYWYRQLPEEGLKFMVYLQKENIIDESGMPKERFSAEFPKEGPSILRIQQVVRGDSAAYFCASSPDSSGNTIYFGEGSWLTVV.

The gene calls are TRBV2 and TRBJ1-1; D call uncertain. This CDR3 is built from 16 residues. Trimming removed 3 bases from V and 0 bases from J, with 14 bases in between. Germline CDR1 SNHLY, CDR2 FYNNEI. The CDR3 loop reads CASSDDRAALNTEAFF. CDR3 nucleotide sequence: TGTGCCAGCAGTGATGATCGGGCAGCGCTGAACACTGAAGCTTTCTTT.

The CDR3 DNA reads as TGTGCCAGCTCACCACGCATTACTGAAGCTTTCTTT. Translating gives CASSPRITEAFF. This chain links TRBV18 with TRBJ1-1; D is undetermined. The CDR3 sequence is 12 residues long. The ends were cut back, 1 base at V and 5 bases at J, with 5 bases in the middle. Germline V gene data show CDR1 as KGHSH and CDR2 as LQKENI.

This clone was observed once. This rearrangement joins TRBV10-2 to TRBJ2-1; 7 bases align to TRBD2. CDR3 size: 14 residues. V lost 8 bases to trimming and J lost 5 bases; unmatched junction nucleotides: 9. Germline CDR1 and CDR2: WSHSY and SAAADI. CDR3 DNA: TGCGCCAGCGGTGGCGGGGGTAAGCACAATGAGCAGTTCTTC. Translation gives CASGGGGKHNEQFF.

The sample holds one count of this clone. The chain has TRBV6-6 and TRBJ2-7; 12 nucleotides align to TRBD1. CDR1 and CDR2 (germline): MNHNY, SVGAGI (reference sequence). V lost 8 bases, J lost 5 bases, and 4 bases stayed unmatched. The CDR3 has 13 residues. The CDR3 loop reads CASRDRGPDEQYF. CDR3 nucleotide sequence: TGTGCCAGCCGGGACAGGGGGCCCGACGAGCAGTACTTC.

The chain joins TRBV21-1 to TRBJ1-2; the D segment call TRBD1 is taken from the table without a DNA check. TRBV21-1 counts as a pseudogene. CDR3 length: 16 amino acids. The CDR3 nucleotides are TGTCCTATCGCGATCAGGGGCCGATCAGCTAACTATGGCTACACCTTC. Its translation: CPIAIRGRSANYGYTF.

The CDR3 spells CASSRPSGGPTEQFF. The DNA of the CDR3 is TGTGCCAGCTCACGCCCTAGCGGGGGGCCCACTGAGCAGTTCTTC. V and J are TRBV18 and TRBJ2-1; 11 positions match TRBD2. CDR3 size: 15 residues. V gave up 4 bases and J gave up 9 bases; unmatched junction bases: 8. The germline CDR1 and CDR2 sequences are KGHSH and LQKENI.

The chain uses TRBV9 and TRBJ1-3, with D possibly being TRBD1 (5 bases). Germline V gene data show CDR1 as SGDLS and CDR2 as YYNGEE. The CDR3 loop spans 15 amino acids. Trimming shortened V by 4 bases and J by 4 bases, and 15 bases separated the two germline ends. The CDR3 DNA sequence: TGTGCCAGCAGCTCCCCGCAGGGAACAGGAAACACCATATATTTT. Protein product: CASSSPQGTGNTIYF.

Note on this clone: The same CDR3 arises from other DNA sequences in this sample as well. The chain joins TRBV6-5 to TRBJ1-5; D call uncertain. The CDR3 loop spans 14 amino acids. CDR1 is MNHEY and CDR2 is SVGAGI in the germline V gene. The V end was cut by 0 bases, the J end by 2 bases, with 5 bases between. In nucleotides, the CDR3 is TGTGCCAGCAGTTACTCTGGGGGCAATCAGCCCCAGCATTTT. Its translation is CASSYSGGNQPQHF.

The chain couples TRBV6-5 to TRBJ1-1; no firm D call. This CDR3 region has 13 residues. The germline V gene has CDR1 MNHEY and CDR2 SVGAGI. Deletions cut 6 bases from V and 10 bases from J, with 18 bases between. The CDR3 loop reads CASSPGLGGVAFF. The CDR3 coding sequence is TGTGCCAGCAGCCCCGGGCTGGGCGGGGTAGCTTTCTTT.

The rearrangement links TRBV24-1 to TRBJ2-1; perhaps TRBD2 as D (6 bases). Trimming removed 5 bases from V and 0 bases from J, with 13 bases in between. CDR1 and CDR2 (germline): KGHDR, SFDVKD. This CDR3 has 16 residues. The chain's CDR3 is CATSGRDGSSYNEQFF. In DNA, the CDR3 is TGTGCCACCAGTGGGAGAGACGGGAGCTCCTACAATGAGCAGTTCTTC.

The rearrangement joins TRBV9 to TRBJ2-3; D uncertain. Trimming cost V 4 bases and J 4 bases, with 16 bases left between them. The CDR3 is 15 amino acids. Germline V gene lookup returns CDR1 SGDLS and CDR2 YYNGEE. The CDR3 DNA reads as TGTGCCAGCAGCCCCGCGGCATCTCTCCCAGATACGCAGTATTTT. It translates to CASSPAASLPDTQYF.

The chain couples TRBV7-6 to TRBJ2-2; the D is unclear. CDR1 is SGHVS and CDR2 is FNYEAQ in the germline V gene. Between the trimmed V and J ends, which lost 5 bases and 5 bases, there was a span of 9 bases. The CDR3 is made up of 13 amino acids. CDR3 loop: CASSPALTGELFF. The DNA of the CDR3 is TGTGCCAGCAGCCCCGCGCTGACCGGGGAGCTGTTTTTT. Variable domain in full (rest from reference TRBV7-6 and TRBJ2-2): GAGVSQSPRYKVTKRGQDVALRCDPISGHVSLYWYRQALGQGPEFLTYFNYEAQQDKSGLPNDRFSAERPEGSISTLTIQRTEQRDSAMYRCASSPALTGELFFGEGSRLTVL.